The text below deals with one TCR beta chain. How the authors handled the data: Estimation of nucleated cell counts relied on the amplification of reference gene primers. Generated by immunoSEQ multiplex PCR, the TCRdb table keeps only in-frame clones and is missing some. D and trimming were read from the DNA, whereas the V and J calls and clone size are those reported in that table. The sample has 200,000 to 300,000 clones, over 80% seen once; the top ten hold around 0.87%. Each participant's cohort was designated according to participant-reported clinical history. A PCR-confirmed or clinician-diagnosed COVID-19 case had contacted exposed participants within 2 weeks of entry. This sample is drawn from a study of blood T cell repertoires in COVID-19. Study in general: The origin of the acute and convalescent COVID-19 samples was the United States, Italy and Spain.

V was trimmed by 7 bases and J by 7 bases, leaving 20 bases between them. Germline CDR1 is MDHEN and CDR2 is SYDVKM. This CDR3 is built from 15 residues. The rearrangement links TRBV28 to TRBJ2-1; TRBD2 might be the D (6 bases). The receptor was derived from a man in his fifties who had been exposed to COVID-19. Sequenced material: PBMCs or T cells enriched from blood (not recorded which). The DNA for the CDR3 is TGTGCCAGCACCGGGGCGGGGACCCCCAGAAATGAGCAGTTCTTC. Translation: CASTGAGTPRNEQFF.